A single sample gave rise to the 20 T cell receptor beta chains below, sequenced in a study of T cells after somatic rescue of genetic block (dated by TCRdb to 2018 to 2021). The method behind the library was the immunoSEQ multiplex PCR assay. The table comes from immuneACCESS by way of TCRdb, which keeps in-frame sequences with V and J called. Part of the clones is missing from these tables; in studies checked, under half for an unresolved V gene and the rest for unknown reasons. Present in this sample are about 72,000 clones, roughly 93% of which were seen just once. The ten largest account for approximately 3% of the sample. The sequenced material came from peripheral blood mononuclear cells (PBMCs). These receptors were obtained from a man aged 25 to 45.

V and J are TRBV28 and TRBJ2-7; TRBD1 agrees at 10 bases. Germline assignment: CDR1 MDHEN and CDR2 SYDVKM. There are 15 residues in the CDR3. V gave up 6 bases and J gave up 4 bases; unmatched junction bases: 9. In DNA, the CDR3 is TGTGCCAGCAGCCACACCCCGGGACAGGGGTACGAGCAGTACTTC. It yields the protein CASSHTPGQGYEQYF.

Here the CDR3 reads CASSRSWDSNQPQHF. The CDR3 DNA follows: TGCGCCAGTTCCAGATCCTGGGATAGCAATCAGCCCCAGCATTTT. The chain joins TRBV4-1 to TRBJ1-5; D ambiguous. With 9 bases removed from V and 0 bases from J, the gap between germline ends came to 15 bases. The CDR3 is 15 residues long. The germline V gene encodes CDR1 MGHRA and CDR2 YSYEKL.

The chain carries TRBV4-3 and TRBJ2-2; D unresolved. V was cut by 1 base and J by 4 bases, with 4 bases left in between. The CDR3 has 13 amino acids. The V gene's germline CDR1 is LGHNA and CDR2 YSLEER. The CDR3 spells CASSQGGTGELFF. The CDR3 DNA is TGCGCCAGCAGCCAAGGGGGCACCGGGGAGCTGTTTTTT.

The chain uses TRBV5-1 and TRBJ2-7; weak D call: TRBD2 (5 bases). Per the germline V gene, CDR1 is SGHRS and CDR2 is YFSETQ. This CDR3 contains 15 residues. Trimming stripped 0 bases from V and 1 base from J, with 11 bases between. CDR3 protein: CASSLATGKSYEQYF. CDR3 DNA sequence: TGCGCCAGCAGCTTGGCCACGGGAAAATCCTACGAGCAGTACTTC. The whole variable domain, remainder taken from reference TRBV5-1 and TRBJ2-7, is KAGVTQTPRYLIKTRGQQVTLSCSPISGHRSVSWYQQTPGQGLQFLFEYFSETQRNKGNFPGRFSGRQFSNSRSEMNVSTLELGDSALYLCASSLATGKSYEQYFGPGTRLTVT.

The genes are TRBV15 and TRBJ1-3, with unresolved D. The germline CDR1 and CDR2 sequences are LNHNV and YYDKDF (reference sequence). There are 14 residues in the CDR3. V was trimmed by 0 bases and J by 4 bases, leaving 7 bases between them. The CDR3 loop reads CATSRDPGGNTIYF. In DNA form, the CDR3 reads TGTGCCACCAGCAGAGATCCCGGAGGAAACACCATATATTTT.

The chain joins TRBV27 to TRBJ1-1; 9 positions agree with TRBD1. Germline V CDR1 and CDR2: MNHEY, SMNVEV (reference sequence). The junction had 4 bases not matched to a gene; V was cut back by 1 base and J by 4 bases. The CDR3 loop spans 15 amino acids. CDR3 nucleotides: TGTGCCAGCAGTTTATGGACAGGGGAGGGCACTGAAGCTTTCTTT. Its protein product is CASSLWTGEGTEAFF.

The rearrangement links TRBV4-2 to TRBJ2-3; possible D gene TRBD2, 6 bases. In germline, CDR1 is LGHNA, CDR2 YNFKEQ. The CDR3 is made up of 17 amino acids. V dropped 0 bases and J dropped 1 base, with 14 bases sitting between them. The CDR3 here is CASSQDSPGGGTDTQYF. Here the CDR3 DNA reads TGTGCCAGCAGCCAAGATTCTCCAGGCGGGGGCACAGATACGCAGTATTTT.

The chain couples TRBV19 to TRBJ2-4; possible D gene TRBD1, 5 bases. The CDR3 totals 17 residues. V lost 0 bases, J lost 2 bases, and 14 bases lay in between. CDR1 is LNHDA and CDR2 is SQIVND in the germline V gene (reference sequence). CDR3 in amino acids: CASSIDGQGWTKNIQYF. CDR3 coding DNA: TGTGCCAGTAGTATAGATGGGCAGGGTTGGACCAAAAACATTCAGTACTTC.

The chain has TRBV7-9 and TRBJ1-1; D is uncertain. With 2 bases removed from V and 0 bases from J, the gap between germline ends came to 10 bases. There are 15 residues in the CDR3. CDR1 is SEHNR and CDR2 is FQNEAQ in the germline V gene (reference sequence). The DNA for the CDR3 is TGTGCCAGCAGCTTAACGGGTCTTTTGAACACTGAAGCTTTCTTT. This gives the protein CASSLTGLLNTEAFF. The variable domain in full, completed from reference TRBV7-9 and TRBJ1-1, reads DTGVSQNPRHKITKRGQNVTFRCDPISEHNRLYWYRQTLGQGPEFLTYFQNEAQLEKSRLLSDRFSAERPKGSFSTLEIQRTEQGDSAMYLCASSLTGLLNTEAFFGQGTRLTVV.

This chain joins TRBV27 and TRBJ2-1; no reliable D call. The CDR3 sequence is 14 residues long. V was cut by 6 bases and J by 3 bases, with 12 bases left in between. Germline V lookup: CDR1 MNHEY, CDR2 SMNVEV (reference sequence). CDR3 sequence reads: CASRSVPGYNEQFF. CDR3 DNA sequence: TGTGCCAGCAGGTCTGTTCCTGGCTACAATGAGCAGTTCTTC.

The J gene is TRBJ1-6, the V gene TRBV6-6; D unresolved. Germline CDR1 reads MNHNY; CDR2 reads SVGAGI (reference sequence). This CDR3 is built from 14 residues. V lost 5 bases and J lost 10, with 15 bases in between. CDR3 sequence (DNA): TGTGCCAGCAGTCCCGGCTGGGTCAGATCACCCCTCCACTTT. Translation gives CASSPGWVRSPLHF.

This clone was seen once. This chain connects TRBV6-1 to TRBJ1-5; TRBD1 might be the D (6 bases). Between the trimmed V and J ends, which lost 2 bases and 0 bases, there was a span of 20 bases. The CDR3 totals 19 residues. Germline V gene sequence: CDR1 MNHNS, CDR2 SASEGT. The CDR3 is CASSEWFGSGEDSNQPQHF. The CDR3 coding sequence is TGTGCCAGCAGTGAATGGTTTGGGTCAGGGGAGGATAGCAATCAGCCCCAGCATTTT.

This clone showed up just once. The chain links TRBV7-2 to TRBJ1-5, with a tentative D call TRBD1 (5 bases). Germline V gene data show CDR1 as SGHTA and CDR2 as FQGNSA. V lost 8 bases, J lost 5 bases, and 22 bases lay in between. The CDR3 has 16 residues. This chain's CDR3 is CASAPVWGRVDQPQHF. The CDR3 DNA is TGTGCCAGCGCCCCGGTTTGGGGGAGGGTGGATCAGCCCCAGCATTTT.

CDR3 residues: CASALAGEAYNEQFF. As DNA, the CDR3 is TGTGCCAGTGCCCTAGCGGGGGAGGCCTACAATGAGCAGTTCTTC. This chain links TRBV19 with TRBJ2-1; 10 nucleotides match TRBD2. The V gene end was trimmed by 8 bases and the J gene end by 2 bases; junction bases not matched to a gene: 6. The CDR3 is 15 residues long. Germline CDR1 and CDR2: LNHDA and SQIVND (reference sequence).

This chain links TRBV28 with TRBJ1-3; D unresolved. This CDR3 region has 15 residues. V was trimmed by 2 bases and J by 0 bases, leaving 8 bases between them. The V gene's germline CDR1 is MDHEN and CDR2 SYDVKM. CDR3 loop: CASSLGQASGNTIYF. CDR3 bases: TGTGCCAGCAGTTTAGGGCAAGCCTCTGGAAACACCATATATTTT.

The chain is built from TRBV18 and TRBJ2-7; 7 nucleotides align to TRBD1. V trimming: 6 bases; J trimming: 7 bases; junction bases outside the gene matches: 12. Germline CDR1 and CDR2: KGHSH and LQKENI. The CDR3 has 14 residues. The chain's CDR3 is CASSLGTDLLEQYF. Written as DNA, the CDR3 is TGTGCCAGCTCCCTGGGGACAGACCTCTTAGAGCAGTACTTC.

This clone occurred once. This chain connects TRBV2 to TRBJ1-1; the D gene is possibly TRBD1 (6 bases). Germline values: CDR1 SNHLY, CDR2 FYNNEI. There are 14 residues in the CDR3. The V gene lost 2 bases and the J gene lost 4 bases, with 11 bases spanning the gap. CDR3 region: CASSERQESTEAFF. For the CDR3, the DNA is TGTGCCAGCAGTGAACGACAGGAGAGCACTGAAGCTTTCTTT.

This chain joins TRBV5-4 and TRBJ1-5, with unresolved D. Trimming left V 0 bases short and J 2 bases short, with 6 bases between. The germline gives CDR1 SGHNT, CDR2 YYREEE (reference sequence). There are 14 residues in the CDR3. The chain's CDR3 is CASSLGLGNQPQHF. CDR3 in DNA: TGTGCCAGCAGCTTGGGACTGGGCAATCAGCCCCAGCATTTT.

V usage is TRBV7-2 and J usage is TRBJ2-2; TRBD2 matches at 7 bases. V was pared by 5 bases and J by 5 bases, with 5 bases of the junction left unmatched. CDR1 is SGHTA and CDR2 is FQGNSA in the germline V gene. The CDR3 sequence is 14 residues long. The CDR3 sequence: CASSLYGRTGELFF. The CDR3, as DNA: TGTGCCAGCAGCCTCTACGGGAGGACCGGGGAGCTGTTTTTT.

The chain has TRBV19 and TRBJ2-5; no clear D gene. The CDR3 loop spans 15 amino acids. Trimming shortened V by 3 bases and J by 1 base, and 12 bases separated the two germline ends. Germline V lookup: CDR1 LNHDA, CDR2 SQIVND (reference sequence). CDR3 residues: CASSIGSEPQETQYF. The CDR3 DNA sequence: TGTGCCAGTAGTATCGGGTCGGAACCCCAAGAGACCCAGTACTTC.